Following are 17 T cell receptor beta chains from one sample sequenced in a study of CD8+ T cells in alopecia areata. Treatment of the sample: oral pan-JAK inhibitor, 5-10 mg twice daily. TCR sequencing used cDNA made by reverse transcription of extracted RNA. The repertoire was sequenced with immunoSEQ multiplex PCR; TCRdb's copy has only in-frame clones and lacks some. The profile shows roughly 170,000 clones, under 60% of them singletons. Sequencing used CD8+ T cells sorted from blood, obtained at week 24, from a patient treated with tofacitinib. Receptors originate from a human donor with alopecia areata.

With respect to this clone: This sample includes further DNA sequences coding for the same CDR3. The V gene is TRBV30, the J gene TRBJ2-7; TRBD2 might be the D (6 bases). V was cut by 3 bases and J by 4 bases, with 10 bases left in between. CDR1 GTSNPN and CDR2 SVGIG come from the germline V gene (reference sequence). The CDR3 length is 12 residues. The CDR3 DNA follows: TGTGCCTGGAGGGGGGGTACGTACGAGCAGTACTTC. This translates into CAWRGGTYEQYF.

This clone has a handful of counts. The chain recombines TRBV19 with TRBJ2-3, with D perhaps TRBD2 (6 bases). Germline CDR1 and CDR2: LNHDA and SQIVND (reference sequence). Trimming took off 5 bases at V and 0 bases at J, with 15 bases between the two ends. The CDR3 is 16 residues long. The CDR3 DNA reads TGTGCCAGTAGTCCCGTGACTAGGCCCAGCACAGATACGCAGTATTTT. Translated: CASSPVTRPSTDTQYF.

This clone was detected only once. CDR3 amino acids: CAWNTGGTRGEKLFF. CDR3 DNA: TGTGCCTGGAACACGGGGGGGACCAGGGGAGAAAAACTGTTTTTT. This rearrangement joins TRBV30 to TRBJ1-4, with D possibly being TRBD1 (6 bases). V lost 4 bases and J lost 8, with 20 bases in between. Germline-derived CDR1 and CDR2 are GTSNPN and SVGIG (reference sequence). The CDR3 is 15 amino acids. Supplemented by reference TRBV30 and TRBJ1-4, the full variable domain reads SQTIHQWPATLVQPVGSPLSLECTVEGTSNPNLYWYRQAAGRGLQLLFYSVGIGQISSEVPQNLSASRPQDRQFILSSKKLLLSDSGFYLCAWNTGGTRGEKLFFGSGTQLSVL.

This clone was picked up one time. The rearrangement uses TRBV18 and TRBJ2-1; a possible D gene is TRBD1 (5 bases). The germline V gene encodes CDR1 KGHSH and CDR2 LQKENI. V dropped 1 base and J dropped 8 bases, with 18 bases sitting between them. The CDR3 spans 16 residues. The CDR3 spells CASSPRRAGFGDEQFF. The CDR3 coding sequence is TGTGCCAGCTCACCACGCCGGGCAGGGTTTGGCGATGAGCAGTTCTTC. Variable domain in full (rest from reference TRBV18 and TRBJ2-1): NAGVMQNPRHLVRRRGQEARLRCSPMKGHSHVYWYRQLPEEGLKFMVYLQKENIIDESGMPKERFSAEFPKEGPSILRIQQVVRGDSAAYFCASSPRRAGFGDEQFFGPGTRLTVL.

The chain joins TRBV13 to TRBJ2-6; D ambiguous. The CDR3 runs 16 residues. Germline V gene sequence: CDR1 PRHDT, CDR2 FYEKMQ (reference sequence). V was trimmed by 0 bases and J by 0 bases, leaving 6 bases between them. The CDR3 loop is CASSLGVYSGANVLTF. CDR3 nucleotides: TGTGCCAGCAGCTTAGGGGTTTACTCTGGGGCCAACGTCCTGACTTTC.

This chain connects TRBV19 to TRBJ2-7, with D tentatively TRBD1 or TRBD2 (5 bases each). Germline assignment: CDR1 LNHDA and CDR2 SQIVND (reference sequence). This CDR3 contains 13 residues. V lost 1 base to trimming and J lost 6 bases, with 10 bases between them. CDR3 coding DNA: TGTGCCAGTAGTATAGGGGGGACGGCCGAGCAGTACTTC. Its protein product is CASSIGGTAEQYF.

The chain is built from TRBV20-1 and TRBJ1-1; D remains ambiguous. Germline assignment: CDR1 DFQATT and CDR2 SNEGSKA (reference sequence). Deletions cut 5 bases from V and 6 bases from J, with 7 bases between. The CDR3 sequence is 10 residues long. The CDR3 here is CSAVGPEAFF. The CDR3, as DNA: TGCAGTGCTGTGGGCCCTGAAGCTTTCTTT.

The genes are TRBV30 and TRBJ1-2; D call uncertain. This CDR3 comprises 17 residues. The germline V gene encodes CDR1 GTSNPN and CDR2 SVGIG (reference sequence). V was clipped by 0 bases and J by 1 base, with 18 bases between them. CDR3 region: CAWSVRNRDTINYGYTF. The CDR3 DNA sequence: TGTGCCTGGAGTGTAAGGAACCGAGACACGATTAACTATGGCTACACCTTC.

V and J are TRBV5-1 and TRBJ2-7, with a tentative D call TRBD2 (6 bases). Deletions cut 3 bases from V and 8 bases from J, with 15 bases between. Germline V lookup: CDR1 SGHRS, CDR2 YFSETQ. CDR3 length equals 13 residues. The CDR3 DNA reads as TGCGCCAGCAGCTCGGAGGGGTCACCCCAGCAGTACTTC. Protein sequence: CASSSEGSPQQYF.

This chain connects TRBV4-1 to TRBJ2-2, with TRBD2 matching over 13 bases. This CDR3 spans 15 amino acids. The germline CDR1 and CDR2 sequences are MGHRA and YSYEKL. V shed 5 bases and J 9 bases; nucleotides not matched to a gene: 6. Here the CDR3 reads CASSSGLAGSRELFF. CDR3 bases: TGCGCCAGCAGCTCGGGACTAGCGGGGTCCAGGGAGCTGTTTTTT.

This sequence joins TRBV12-5 and TRBJ2-1, with D possibly matching TRBD1 (6 bases). CDR1 and CDR2 from the germline V gene are LGHNT and FRNRAP. The CDR3 is made up of 14 amino acids. V dropped 7 bases and J dropped 0 bases, with 10 bases sitting between them. The CDR3 here is CASDRESSYNEQFF. CDR3 coding DNA: TGTGCTAGTGACAGGGAGAGCTCCTACAATGAGCAGTTCTTC.

The chain is built from TRBV9 and TRBJ1-3; D remains ambiguous. V lost 5 bases, J lost 4 bases, and 4 bases lay in between. Germline V gives CDR1 SGDLS, CDR2 YYNGEE. The CDR3 extends over 11 amino acids. DNA of the CDR3: TGTGCCAGCAGAGACGGAAACACCATATATTTT. Amino acid sequence: CASRDGNTIYF.

The rearrangement joins TRBV23-1 to TRBJ1-1, with 8 nucleotides matching TRBD1. TRBV23-1 is reported as an ORF; its role is uncertain. This CDR3 comprises 17 residues. After removal of 0 bases from V and 3 bases from J, the junction contained 9 bases not matched to a gene. CDR3 nucleotides: TGCGCCAGCAGTCAATCGTCCGGGGACAGGCGCTACACTGAAGCTTTCTTT. The encoded protein is CASSQSSGDRRYTEAFF.

The genes are TRBV7-7 and TRBJ2-2; 9 bases agree with TRBD1. The CDR3 is 15 residues long. CDR1 and CDR2 (germline): SSHAT, FNYEAQ (reference sequence). Trimming took 5 bases from V and 3 from J; bases not matched to a gene: 4. CDR3: CASSPGTGYTGELFF. DNA of the CDR3: TGTGCCAGCAGCCCCGGGACAGGGTACACCGGGGAGCTGTTTTTT.

The rearrangement links TRBV2 to TRBJ2-5; D could derive from TRBD1 or TRBD2 (5 bases each). The ends were cut back, 6 bases at V and 5 bases at J, with 10 bases in the middle. In germline, CDR1 is SNHLY, CDR2 FYNNEI. The CDR3 extends over 12 amino acids. As DNA, the CDR3 is TGTGCCAGCAGGGGGCGCGGGGAGACCCAGTACTTC. Amino acids: CASRGRGETQYF.

This sequence joins TRBV6-1 and TRBJ2-7, with unresolved D. CDR1 is MNHNS, CDR2 SASEGT, per germline. Trimming pared 5 bases from V and 3 bases from J, leaving 8 bases between. The CDR3 runs to 12 residues. CDR3: CASSHDGYEQYF. The CDR3 DNA reads TGTGCCAGCAGTCACGACGGCTACGAGCAGTACTTC.

The rearrangement joins TRBV7-9 to TRBJ2-2, with no clear D. Germline V gene data show CDR1 as SEHNR and CDR2 as FQNEAQ (reference sequence). V lost 5 bases and J 4 bases, leaving 8 bases between the germline ends. The CDR3 is 13 amino acids. The CDR3 sequence is CASSNTVTGELFF. CDR3 coding DNA: TGTGCCAGCAGCAACACGGTCACCGGGGAGCTGTTTTTT.